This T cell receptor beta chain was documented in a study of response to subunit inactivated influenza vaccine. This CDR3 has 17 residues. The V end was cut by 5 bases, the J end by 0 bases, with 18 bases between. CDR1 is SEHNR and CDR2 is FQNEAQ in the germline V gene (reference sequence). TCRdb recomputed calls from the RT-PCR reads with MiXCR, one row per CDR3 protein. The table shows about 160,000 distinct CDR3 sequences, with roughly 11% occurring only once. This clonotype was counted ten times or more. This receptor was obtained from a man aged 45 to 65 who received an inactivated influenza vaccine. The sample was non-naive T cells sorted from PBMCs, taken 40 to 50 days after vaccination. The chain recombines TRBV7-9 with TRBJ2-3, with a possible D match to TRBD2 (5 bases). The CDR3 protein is CASSPRERENSTDTQYF. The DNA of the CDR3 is TGTGCCAGCAGCCCGCGTGAACGGGAAAATAGCACAGATACGCAGTATTTT.